This TCR beta chain was identified during a study of T cell repertoires in cytomegalovirus infection. Study-wide background: From public TCR beta signatures came an indication of both CMV infection and matching HLA type.

TCRdb passed the reads through MiXCR, listing each CDR3 protein once. The data show about 480,000 distinct CDR3 sequences, with 30% to 40% seen just once and roughly a sixth held by the top ten. This clonotype was observed at least ten times. What it binds is unknown. Study outcomes and limitations: Adding up the frequency of public TCR beta families identified people who carried CMV plus the relevant HLA. It was HLA-C-restricted CMV-specific TCR beta clonotypes that dominated the response ex vivo.

The V gene's germline CDR1 is SGHAT and CDR2 FQDESV (reference sequence). The CDR3 is made up of 16 amino acids. Trimming took 4 bases from V and 1 from J, leaving 14 bases between them. This chain connects TRBV11-1 to TRBJ2-4, with a weak D call TRBD1 (5 bases). Here the sequenced sample was cultured PBMCs, taken from culture after CMV antigen stimulation. The clonotype originates from a human donor in good health (CMV status not recorded). Some clones in this sample may be carry-over from other donors' samples. CDR3 loop: CASSYGREWAKNIQYF. The CDR3 nucleotides are TGTGCCAGCAGCTACGGCAGGGAATGGGCCAAAAACATTCAGTACTTC.